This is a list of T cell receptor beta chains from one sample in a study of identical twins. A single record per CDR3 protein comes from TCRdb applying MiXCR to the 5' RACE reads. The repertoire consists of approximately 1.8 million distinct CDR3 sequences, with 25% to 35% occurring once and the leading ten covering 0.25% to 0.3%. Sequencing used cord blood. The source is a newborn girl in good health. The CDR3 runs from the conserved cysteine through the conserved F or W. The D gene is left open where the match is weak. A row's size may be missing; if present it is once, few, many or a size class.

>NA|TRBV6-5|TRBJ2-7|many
CASSYSAASWEEQYF
TGTGCCAGCAGTTACTCGGCAGCAAGTTGGGAGGAGCAGTACTTC
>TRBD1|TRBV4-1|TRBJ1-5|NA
CASSQVGTGGNQPQHF
TGCGCCAGCAGCCAAGTCGGGACAGGGGGGAATCAGCCCCAGCATTTT
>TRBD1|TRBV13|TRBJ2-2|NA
CASSLNPGGTGELFF
TGTGCCAGCAGCCTAAATCCAGGGGGCACCGGGGAGCTGTTTTTT
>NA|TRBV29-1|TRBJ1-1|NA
CSVAGRTNTEAFF
TGCAGCGTCGCCGGACGGACGAACACTGAAGCTTTCTTT
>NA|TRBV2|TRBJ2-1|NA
CASSEVQETQFF
TGTGCCAGCAGTGAAGTCCAAGAGACCCAGTTCTTC
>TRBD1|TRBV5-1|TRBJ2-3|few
CASSPQGQGATDTQYF
TGCGCCAGCAGCCCGCAGGGACAGGGGGCCACAGATACGCAGTATTTT
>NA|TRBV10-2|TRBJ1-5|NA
CASSEAYRDSNQPQHF
TGCGCCAGCAGTGAGGCTTACAGGGATAGCAATCAGCCCCAGCATTTT
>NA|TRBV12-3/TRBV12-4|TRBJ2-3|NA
CASTRFTDTQYF
TGTGCCAGCACTAGATTCACAGATACGCAGTATTTT
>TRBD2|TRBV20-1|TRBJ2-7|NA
CSATGADGSGSSYEQYF
TGCAGTGCTACCGGGGCCGATGGTAGCGGGAGCTCCTACGAGCAGTACTTC
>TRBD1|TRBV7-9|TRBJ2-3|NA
CASNPDRSTDTQYF
TGTGCCAGCAACCCGGACAGGAGCACAGATACGCAGTATTTT
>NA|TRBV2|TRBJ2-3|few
CASRPDHSLTDTQYF
TGTGCCAGCAGACCGGACCATTCCCTCACAGATACGCAGTATTTT
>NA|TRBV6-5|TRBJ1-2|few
CASSYSGGAGYGYTF
TGTGCCAGCAGTTACTCGGGGGGGGCAGGCTATGGCTACACCTTC
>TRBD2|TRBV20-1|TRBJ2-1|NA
CSARIRLAGDSKQFF
TGCAGTGCTAGAATAAGACTAGCGGGAGATTCTAAGCAGTTCTTC
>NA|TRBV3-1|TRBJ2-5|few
CASSQVEIASRQETQYF
TGTGCCAGCAGCCAAGTTGAAATAGCGAGCCGCCAAGAGACCCAGTACTTC
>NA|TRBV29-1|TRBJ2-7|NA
CSVRQGSYELYF
TGCAGCGTTCGGCAGGGGTCCTACGAGCTGTACTTC
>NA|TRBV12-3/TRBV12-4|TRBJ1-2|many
CASSLNGRAGYTF
TGTGCCAGCAGTTTAAATGGTCGGGCTGGCTACACCTTC
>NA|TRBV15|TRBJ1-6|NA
CATSREVSSSPLHF
TGTGCCACCAGCAGAGAGGTCAGTTCTTCACCCCTCCACTTT
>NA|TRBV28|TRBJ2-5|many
CASSPSYRSPPSSFQETQYF
TGTGCCAGCAGTCCCAGTTACCGGAGCCCGCCTTCCTCTTTCCAAGAGACCCAGTACTTC
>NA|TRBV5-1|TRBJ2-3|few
CASSLQRVGTDTQYF
TGCGCCAGCAGCTTACAAAGGGTAGGGACAGATACGCAGTATTTT
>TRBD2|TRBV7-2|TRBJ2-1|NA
CASSPIAGLSPNEQFF
TGTGCCAGCAGCCCGATAGCGGGATTGTCTCCGAATGAGCAGTTCTTC
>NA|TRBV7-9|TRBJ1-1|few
CASSLDRGRTPLAFF
TGTGCCAGCAGCTTAGATAGGGGACGGACACCTCTAGCTTTCTTT
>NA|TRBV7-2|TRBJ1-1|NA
CASSLGAPTEAFF
TGTGCCAGCAGCCTGGGGGCTCCGACTGAAGCTTTCTTT
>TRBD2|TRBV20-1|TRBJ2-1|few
CSARGTPPGLAGLRYYNEQFF
TGCAGTGCTAGAGGCACTCCGCCGGGACTAGCGGGCCTAAGGTACTACAATGAGCAGTTCTTC
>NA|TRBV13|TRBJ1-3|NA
CASSRDREDTIYF
TGTGCCAGCAGCCGCGACCGGGAGGACACCATATATTTT
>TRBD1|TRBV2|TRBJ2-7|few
CASSRQGRQPEQYF
TGTGCCAGCAGCCGACAGGGCAGACAACCCGAGCAGTACTTC
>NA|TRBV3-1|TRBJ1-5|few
CASSQGGRQPQHF
TGTGCCAGCAGCCAAGGGGGTAGGCAGCCCCAGCATTTT
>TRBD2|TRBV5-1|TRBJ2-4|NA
CASSGTREIKNIQYF
TGCGCCAGCAGCGGGACTAGGGAGATCAAAAACATTCAGTACTTC
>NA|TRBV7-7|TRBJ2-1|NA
CAGRVGYYYNEQFF
TGTGCGGGCCGAGTGGGATACTACTACAATGAGCAGTTCTTC
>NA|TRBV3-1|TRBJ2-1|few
CASSKVTGTPYNEQFF
TGTGCCAGCAGCAAAGTCACCGGGACGCCCTACAATGAGCAGTTCTTC
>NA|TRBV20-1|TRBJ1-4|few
CSARRANEKLFF
TGCAGTGCTAGACGTGCTAATGAAAAACTGTTTTTT
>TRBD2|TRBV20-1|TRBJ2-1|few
CSAIDQRGYNEQFF
TGCAGTGCTATCGATCAGCGGGGCTACAATGAGCAGTTCTTC
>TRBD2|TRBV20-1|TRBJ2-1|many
CSARGGLAGVNEQFF
TGCAGTGCTAGAGGTGGACTAGCGGGAGTAAATGAGCAGTTCTTC
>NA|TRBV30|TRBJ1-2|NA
CAWSWAVSYGYTF
TGTGCCTGGAGTTGGGCCGTCTCCTATGGCTACACCTTC
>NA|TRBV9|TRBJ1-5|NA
CASSVDGQFNQPQHF
TGTGCCAGCAGCGTAGACGGACAGTTCAATCAGCCCCAGCATTTT
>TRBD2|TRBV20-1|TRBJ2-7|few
CSARDSYKSGRAETYEQYF
TGCAGTGCTAGAGACTCCTATAAGAGCGGGAGGGCAGAGACCTACGAGCAGTACTTC
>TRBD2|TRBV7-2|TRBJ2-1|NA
CASTLSGGLSYNERFF
TGTGCCAGCACCCTGAGCGGGGGGCTATCCTACAATGAGCGGTTCTTC
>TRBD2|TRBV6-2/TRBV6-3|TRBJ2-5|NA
CATGLAGASRRQETQYF
TGTGCCACGGGACTAGCGGGGGCCTCGCGGCGCCAAGAGACCCAGTACTTC
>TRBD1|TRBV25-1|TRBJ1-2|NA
CASSEWWGQGAGYTF
TGTGCCAGCAGTGAATGGTGGGGACAGGGGGCTGGCTACACCTTC
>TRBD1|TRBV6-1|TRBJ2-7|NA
CASSPGQHTYEQYF
TGTGCCAGCAGCCCGGGACAGCATACCTACGAGCAGTACTTC
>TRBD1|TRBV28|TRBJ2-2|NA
CASSFDRAPGELFF
TGTGCCAGCAGTTTTGACAGGGCGCCCGGGGAGCTGTTTTTT
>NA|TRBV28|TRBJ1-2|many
CASSLRNYGYTF
TGTGCCAGCAGCCTAAGGAACTATGGCTACACCTTC
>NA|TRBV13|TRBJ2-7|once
CASSLGLGLSTYEQYF
TGTGCCAGCAGCTTAGGCCTAGGGCTATCTACCTACGAGCAGTACTTC
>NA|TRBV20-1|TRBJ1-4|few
CSARGAVGTNEKLFF
TGCAGTGCTAGAGGGGCAGTAGGAACTAATGAAAAACTGTTTTTT